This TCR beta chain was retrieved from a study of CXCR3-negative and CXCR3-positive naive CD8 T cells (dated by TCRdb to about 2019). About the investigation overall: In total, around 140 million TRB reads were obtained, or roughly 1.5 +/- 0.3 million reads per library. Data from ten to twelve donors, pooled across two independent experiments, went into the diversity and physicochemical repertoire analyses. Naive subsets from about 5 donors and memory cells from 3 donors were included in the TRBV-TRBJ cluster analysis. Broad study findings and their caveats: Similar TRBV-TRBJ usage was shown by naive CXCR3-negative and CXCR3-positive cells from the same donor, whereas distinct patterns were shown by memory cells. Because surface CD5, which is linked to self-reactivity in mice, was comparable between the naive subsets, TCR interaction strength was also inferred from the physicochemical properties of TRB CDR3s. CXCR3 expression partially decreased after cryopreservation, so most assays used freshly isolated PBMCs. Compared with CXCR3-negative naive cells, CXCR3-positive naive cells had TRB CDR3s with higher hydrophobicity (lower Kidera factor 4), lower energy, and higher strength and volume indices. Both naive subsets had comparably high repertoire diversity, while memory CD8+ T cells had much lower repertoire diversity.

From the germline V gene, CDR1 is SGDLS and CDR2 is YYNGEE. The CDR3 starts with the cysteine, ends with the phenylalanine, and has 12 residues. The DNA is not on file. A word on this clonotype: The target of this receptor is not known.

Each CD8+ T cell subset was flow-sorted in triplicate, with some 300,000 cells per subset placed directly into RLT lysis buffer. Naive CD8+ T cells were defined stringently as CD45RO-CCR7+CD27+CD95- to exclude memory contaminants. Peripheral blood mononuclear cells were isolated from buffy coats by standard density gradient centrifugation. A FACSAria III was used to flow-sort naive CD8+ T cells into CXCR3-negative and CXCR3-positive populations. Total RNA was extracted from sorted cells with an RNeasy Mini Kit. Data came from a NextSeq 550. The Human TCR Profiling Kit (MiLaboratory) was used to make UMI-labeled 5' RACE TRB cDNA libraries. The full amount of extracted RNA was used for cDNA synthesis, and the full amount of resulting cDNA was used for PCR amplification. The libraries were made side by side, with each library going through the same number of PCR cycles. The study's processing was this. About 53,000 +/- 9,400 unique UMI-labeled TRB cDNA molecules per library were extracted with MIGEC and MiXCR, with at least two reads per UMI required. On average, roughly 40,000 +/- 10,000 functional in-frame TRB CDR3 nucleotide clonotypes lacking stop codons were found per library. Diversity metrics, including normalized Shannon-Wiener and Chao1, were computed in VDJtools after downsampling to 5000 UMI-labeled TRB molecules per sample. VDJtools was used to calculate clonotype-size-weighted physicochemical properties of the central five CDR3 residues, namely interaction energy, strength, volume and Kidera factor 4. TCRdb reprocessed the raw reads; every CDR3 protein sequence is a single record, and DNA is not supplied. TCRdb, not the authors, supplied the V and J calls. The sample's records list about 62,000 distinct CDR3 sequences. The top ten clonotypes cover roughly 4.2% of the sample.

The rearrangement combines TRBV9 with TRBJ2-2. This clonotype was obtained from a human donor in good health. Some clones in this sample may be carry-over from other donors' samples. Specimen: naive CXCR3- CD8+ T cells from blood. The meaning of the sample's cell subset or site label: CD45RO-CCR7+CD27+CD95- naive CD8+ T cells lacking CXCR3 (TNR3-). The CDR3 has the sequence CASSTHTGELFF.